This T cell receptor beta chain comes out of a study of beta chain features in type 1 diabetes. Notes on the study in general: Compared with healthy donors, patients appeared to share more similar naive, central memory and regulatory TCRB repertoires.

Turning to this clone: Antigen: not known.

Sequenced material consisted of expressed TCRB transcripts (all of the isolated RNA was reverse transcribed). The method was immunoSEQ multiplex PCR; TCRdb's version includes in-frame clones alone and lacks a portion of them. This table has 680,000 or so clones, about 14% appearing once. The receptor was derived from a man aged 18 to 30 in good health. Input material: naive CD4+ T cells from blood.

This chain's CDR3 is CASSPSIRGFTDTQYF. CDR3 DNA: TGTGCCAGCAGCCCCAGTATCCGGGGATTCACAGATACGCAGTATTTT. The chain joins TRBV7-2 to TRBJ2-3; TRBD2 might be the D (5 bases). Germline loops: CDR1 SGHTA, CDR2 FQGNSA. Trimming pared 5 bases from V and 2 bases from J, leaving 17 bases between. The CDR3 runs to 16 residues.